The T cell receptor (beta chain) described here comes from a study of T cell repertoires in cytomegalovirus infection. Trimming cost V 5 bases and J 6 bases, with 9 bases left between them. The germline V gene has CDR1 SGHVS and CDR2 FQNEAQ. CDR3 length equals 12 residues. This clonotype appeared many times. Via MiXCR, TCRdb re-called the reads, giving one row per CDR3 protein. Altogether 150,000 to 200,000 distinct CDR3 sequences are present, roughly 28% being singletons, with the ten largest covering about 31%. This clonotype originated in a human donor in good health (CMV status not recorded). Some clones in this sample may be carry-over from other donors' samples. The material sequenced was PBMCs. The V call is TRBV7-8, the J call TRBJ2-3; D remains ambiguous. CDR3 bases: TGTGCCAGCAGCCCCGTCGAGGATACGCAGTATTTT. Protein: CASSPVEDTQYF.